The 5 T cell receptor beta chains listed next were all sequenced from one sample in a study of T cells after yellow fever vaccination. TCRdb analysed the 5' RACE reads with MiXCR anew, one entry per CDR3 protein. The sample gives hundreds of thousands of distinct CDR3 sequences, approximately 18% of which show up once; 15% to 20% is in the top ten. Material: PBMCs, obtained before the yellow fever booster vaccination. The receptors come from a man younger than 35 who received the YFV17D yellow fever vaccine.

The CDR3 here is CASSPDSFYEQYF. The CDR3 DNA follows: TGTGCCAGCAGCCCGGACAGTTTCTACGAGCAGTACTTC. The chain combines TRBV3-1 with TRBJ2-7; tentative D call: TRBD1 (6 bases). Germline V gives CDR1 LGHDT, CDR2 YNNKEL (reference sequence). Between the trimmed V and J ends, which lost 4 bases and 3 bases, there was a span of 10 bases. There are 13 residues in the CDR3.

This clonotype came up a few times. This rearrangement joins TRBV4-2 to TRBJ2-7; no clear D gene. This CDR3 spans 13 amino acids. Germline V gene data show CDR1 as LGHNA and CDR2 as YNFKEQ. V shed 0 bases and J shed 6 bases, with 9 bases lying between them. In nucleotides, the CDR3 is TGTGCCAGCAGCCAAGATAGGCTTTCCGAGCAGTACGTC. Translated: CASSQDRLSEQYV.

This clonotype was counted a few times. The gene calls are TRBV12-3 or TRBV12-4 and TRBJ1-1; no reliable D call. This CDR3 is 14 amino acids long. Trimming removed 0 bases from V and 1 base from J, with 6 bases in between. The CDR3 DNA sequence: TGTGCCAGCAGTTTAGCGTCCGGGAACACTGAAGCTTTCTTT. Protein sequence: CASSLASGNTEAFF.

This clonotype has just a few counts. The V call is TRBV10-3, the J call TRBJ1-2; D not resolved. V was shortened by 0 bases and J by 8 bases, with 13 bases between the two germline ends. The V gene's germline CDR1 is ENHRY and CDR2 SYGVKD. This CDR3 contains 14 residues. CDR3 region: CAISESEDPRGYTF. CDR3 bases: TGTGCCATCAGTGAGTCGGAGGACCCTAGGGGCTACACCTTC.

This clonotype has a handful of counts. In nucleotides, the CDR3 is TGTGCCAGCAGCCTCGACAGACTCGGGATTCAGTACTTC. It yields the protein CASSLDRLGIQYF. The rearrangement uses TRBV11-2 and TRBJ2-4; a weak D match, TRBD1 (5 bases). Germline V gives CDR1 SGHAT, CDR2 FQNNGV. The CDR3 sequence is 13 residues long. V dropped 5 bases and J dropped 10 bases, with 15 bases sitting between them.